The 2 T cell receptor beta chains below come from one sample, sequenced in a study of CD8 T cells in Susac syndrome. Random hexamers served to reverse transcribe roughly 0.45 to 1 ug RNA. TCRdb recomputed calls from the immunoSEQ multiplex PCR reads with MiXCR, one row per CDR3 protein. The table shows 100,000 to 150,000 distinct CDR3 sequences, with about 95% occurring only once. The sample was CD4+ T cells from PBMCs. These receptors came from a human donor in good health.

The chain uses TRBV3-1 and TRBJ1-1; D is uncertain. CDR3 size: 14 residues. Germline lookup yields CDR1 LGHDT and CDR2 YNNKEL (reference sequence). Trimming pared 1 base from V and 1 base from J, leaving 7 bases between. The CDR3 loop reads CASSQVARNTEAFF. CDR3 in DNA: TGTGCCAGCAGCCAAGTTGCGAGGAACACTGAAGCTTTCTTT.

V is TRBV3-1 and J is TRBJ1-1; D is undetermined. Between the trimmed V and J ends, which lost 6 bases and 4 bases, there was a span of 15 bases. CDR1 and CDR2 (germline): LGHDT, YNNKEL (reference sequence). CDR3 length: 14 residues. The CDR3 loop is CASRAGPDFTEAFF. The CDR3 DNA sequence: TGTGCCAGCAGAGCCGGTCCGGACTTCACTGAAGCTTTCTTT.